This T cell receptor (beta chain) was documented in a study of STAT5B mutations in CD4+ large granular lymphocyte leukemia. Study-wide findings and caveats: Main leukemic clonotypes were patient-specific, but about 25% appeared at low frequency elsewhere.

Comments on this clone: Its matching antigen is unknown.

The J segment lost 6 bases and the V segment lost 1 base, leaving 6 bases of the junction unmatched. CDR3 length equals 16 residues. Germline V lookup: CDR1 MNHNS, CDR2 SASEGT. In the authors' workflow: A productive frequency of 2.59 x 10-5 was the lowest detectable. Sequencing was performed with immunoSEQ multiplex PCR; in TCRdb, only in-frame clones are kept and a portion is missing. The DNA was the basis for D and trimming; V, J and clone size are from that table. The sample has 45,000 to 55,000 clones; about 70% are singletons. Sequencing was carried out using CD4+ T cells from blood buffy coats. This chain links TRBV6-1 with TRBJ1-6, with 7 bases fitting TRBD1. This clonotype was obtained from a human donor in good health. CDR3 amino acids: CASSEVRGRLNSPLHF. CDR3 DNA sequence: TGTGCCAGCAGTGAAGTGAGGGGGCGGCTTAATTCACCCCTCCACTTT.